Listed here are 21 T cell receptor beta chains from one sample, sequenced in a study of T cell changes during pregnancy in multiple sclerosis. Sequencing was performed with immunoSEQ multiplex PCR; in TCRdb, only in-frame clones are kept and a portion is missing. The data show around 20,000 clones, with 88% seen just once and approximately 1.4% held by the top ten. The input for sequencing was CD4+ T cells from peripheral blood mononuclear cells, taken in the first trimester of pregnancy. Every receptor here comes from a female donor in good health, enrolled as a control in a pregnancy study.

V and J are TRBV5-8 and TRBJ1-1; TRBD1 matches at 8 bases. Looked up from germline, CDR1 is SGHTS and CDR2 is YDEGEE. V dropped 1 base and J dropped 5; count of bases not matched to a gene: 4. The CDR3 loop spans 14 amino acids. This CDR3 reads CASSLSGGRTEAFF. CDR3 DNA: TGTGCCAGCAGCTTGTCAGGGGGCCGGACTGAAGCTTTCTTT.

This clone appeared once. In DNA form, the CDR3 reads TGTGCCATCAGTGAGTTGTGGGCGCCGTACTTC. As protein: CAISELWAPYF. The gene calls are TRBV10-3 and TRBJ2-5; D is ambiguous. Trimming removed 1 base from V and 13 bases from J, with 10 bases in between. The CDR3 runs to 11 residues. The germline V gene has CDR1 ENHRY and CDR2 SYGVKD.

The chain carries TRBV7-2 and TRBJ2-5; D perhaps matches TRBD2 (5 bases). The CDR3 contains 13 residues. Trimming removed 3 bases from V and 5 bases from J, with 10 bases in between. Germline V CDR1 and CDR2: SGHTA, FQGNSA. CDR3 sequence (DNA): TGTGCCAGCAGCTTCGGGATGAGGGAGACCCAGTACTTC. Translating it yields CASSFGMRETQYF.

The chain combines TRBV14 with TRBJ2-7; D unresolved. Germline-derived CDR1 and CDR2 are SGHDN and FVKESK. CDR3 length: 11 amino acids. V was clipped by 1 base and J by 6 bases, with 4 bases between them. In nucleotides, the CDR3 is TGTGCCAGCAGCCAAGGGAGCGAGCAGTACTTC. This codes for CASSQGSEQYF.

The chain employs TRBV12-5 and TRBJ2-1; the match to TRBD2 covers 7 bases. The CDR3 contains 15 residues. Germline lookup yields CDR1 LGHNT and CDR2 FRNRAP. Trimming at V came to 1 base and at J to 4 bases, leaving 4 bases not matched to a gene. The CDR3 DNA reads as TGTGCTAGTGGTTTGGGCGGGAGCGCTTACAATGAGCAGTTCTTC. Translated, it gives CASGLGGSAYNEQFF.

This rearrangement joins TRBV19 to TRBJ2-1; D possibly corresponds to TRBD2 (5 bases). This CDR3 is built from 16 residues. Trimming stripped 4 bases from V and 0 bases from J, with 13 bases between. CDR1 is LNHDA, CDR2 SQIVND, per germline (reference sequence). The CDR3 DNA sequence: TGTGCCAGTAGTAGCCGGACTTTTCGCTCCTACAATGAGCAGTTCTTC. Translation gives CASSSRTFRSYNEQFF.

The chain links TRBV11-2 to TRBJ1-1, with D possibly being TRBD1 (6 bases). Per germline, CDR1 SGHAT and CDR2 FQNNGV. The CDR3 runs to 16 residues. V was shortened by 6 bases and J by 6 bases, with 23 bases between the two germline ends. The CDR3: CASSLEGGAMPAEAFF. In DNA form, the CDR3 reads TGTGCCAGCAGTCTCGAAGGGGGGGCCATGCCAGCTGAAGCTTTCTTT.

Concerning this clone itself: The CDR3 does not end in the conserved phenylalanine or tryptophan, so this is likely a read error. No DNA is shown, since the ends of the CDR3 on it are uncertain; the CDR3 is the one TCRdb lists. The genes are TRBV19 and TRBJ1-2; the listed D gene, TRBD1, was not tested against the DNA. CDR1 LNHDA and CDR2 SQIVND come from the germline V gene (reference sequence). A total of 15 residues make up the CDR3, ends included. The CDR3: CASSGYRTNRKTYGY.

This rearrangement joins TRBV23-1 to TRBJ1-2; D is unclear. TRBV23-1 is noted as an ORF with a role that remains uncertain. V gave up 2 bases and J gave up 0 bases, with 16 bases separating them. This CDR3 has 17 amino acids. The CDR3 region is CASSQRNLGSSNYGYTF. CDR3 DNA sequence: TGCGCCAGCAGTCAACGGAATCTAGGGAGTTCTAACTATGGCTACACCTTC.

This rearrangement joins TRBV18 to TRBJ1-2; unclear D gene. With 0 bases removed from V and 4 bases from J, the gap between germline ends came to 6 bases. CDR1 and CDR2 (germline): KGHSH, LQKENI. The CDR3 sequence is 13 residues long. CDR3 bases: TGTGCCAGCTCACCACCCTCCCTCTATGGCTACACCTTC. It translates to CASSPPSLYGYTF.

V is TRBV5-4 and J is TRBJ2-2; TRBD1 agrees at 8 bases. The V and J ends lost 3 bases and 3 bases, in that order; junction bases with no gene match: 7. The CDR3 consists of 16 residues. Germline V CDR1 and CDR2: SGHNT, YYREEE (reference sequence). The CDR3 DNA follows: TGTGCCAGCAGCTCGATACAGGGGGTTGACACCGGGGAGCTGTTTTTT. It yields the protein CASSSIQGVDTGELFF.

The chain couples TRBV6-1 to TRBJ1-6; 9 bases agree with TRBD1. Trimming removed 1 base from V and 8 bases from J; junction bases left unmatched: 3. CDR3 size: 15 residues. Germline CDR1 reads MNHNS; CDR2 reads SASEGT. The CDR3 loop is CASSEDGTGYSPLHF. The CDR3 DNA sequence: TGTGCCAGCAGTGAAGACGGGACAGGGTATTCACCCCTCCACTTT.

This chain joins TRBV27 and TRBJ1-6, with D tentatively TRBD1 (6 bases). Per the germline V gene, CDR1 is MNHEY and CDR2 is SMNVEV (reference sequence). The CDR3 extends over 17 amino acids. The V end lost 5 bases, the J end lost 0 bases, and 14 bases lay between the germline ends. Written as DNA, the CDR3 is TGTGCCAGCAGTCGGCGACAGGAGAGCTCCTATAATTCACCCCTCCACTTT. This sequence encodes CASSRRQESSYNSPLHF.

The V call is TRBV4-1, the J call TRBJ2-7, with a weak D call TRBD2 (6 bases). Germline V gene lookup returns CDR1 MGHRA and CDR2 YSYEKL. The CDR3 covers 13 residues. V was trimmed by 3 bases and J by 1 base, leaving 7 bases between them. The CDR3 region is CASSHGTSYEQYF. The CDR3 DNA sequence: TGCGCCAGCAGCCACGGGACTTCCTACGAGCAGTACTTC.

This chain uses TRBV5-4 with TRBJ2-1; the D gene is possibly TRBD2 (7 bases). This CDR3 is built from 18 residues. Trimming shortened V by 1 base and J by 4 bases, and 21 bases separated the two germline ends. In germline, CDR1 is SGHNT, CDR2 YYREEE (reference sequence). CDR3 nucleotides: TGTGCCAGCAGCTTGAAGGGGATAGACGGGGGGCCTTACAATGAGCAGTTCTTC. This gives the protein CASSLKGIDGGPYNEQFF.

V usage is TRBV7-9 and J usage is TRBJ2-7; TRBD1 matches at 7 bases. Germline CDR1 and CDR2: SEHNR and FQNEAQ (reference sequence). Trimming cost V 6 bases and J 0 bases; bases outside gene matches: 5. The length of the CDR3 is 14 residues. CDR3 protein: CASRRQGSSYEQYF. CDR3 coding DNA: TGTGCCAGCAGAAGACAGGGATCCTCCTACGAGCAGTACTTC.

The V call is TRBV19, the J call TRBJ2-5, with D uncertain. Trimming took off 3 bases at V and 5 bases at J, with 10 bases between the two ends. Germline lookup yields CDR1 LNHDA and CDR2 SQIVND (reference sequence). The CDR3 runs to 13 residues. CDR3 sequence: CASSIARSETQYF. The CDR3 DNA reads TGTGCCAGTAGTATTGCCAGGTCCGAGACCCAGTACTTC. The full variable domain, its missing parts supplied by reference TRBV19 and TRBJ2-5, is DGGITQSPKYLFRKEGQNVTLSCEQNLNHDAMYWYRQDPGQGLRLIYYSQIVNDFQKGDIAEGYSVSREKKESFPLTVTSAQKNPTAFYLCASSIARSETQYFGPGTRLLVL.

The chain recombines TRBV10-2 with TRBJ2-7, with D possibly matching TRBD1 (6 bases). Germline lookup yields CDR1 WSHSY and CDR2 SAAADI. The CDR3 sequence is 12 residues long. Deletions cut 8 bases from V and 4 bases from J, with 12 bases between. CDR3 bases: TGCGCCAGCTCAGACAGGTCGTACGAGCAGTACTTC. Its protein is CASSDRSYEQYF.

V usage is TRBV29-1 and J usage is TRBJ2-1; D perhaps matches TRBD1 (6 bases). V lost 6 bases to trimming and J lost 1 base, with 13 bases between them. In germline, CDR1 is SQVTM, CDR2 ANQGSEA. The CDR3 spans 14 residues. The CDR3 here is CSVWTEHSYNEQFF. The CDR3 nucleotides are TGCAGCGTATGGACAGAACATTCCTACAATGAGCAGTTCTTC.

V and J are TRBV6-6 and TRBJ2-1, with 8 bases lining up with TRBD2. The germline V gene has CDR1 MNHNY and CDR2 SVGAGI (reference sequence). The CDR3 loop spans 13 amino acids. J gave up 7 bases and V 7 bases, and 6 bases lay outside the gene matches. CDR3 DNA sequence: TGTGCCAGCAAAGATAGCGGGAATAATGAGCAGTTCTTC. As protein: CASKDSGNNEQFF.

The V gene is TRBV27, the J gene TRBJ1-6; 8 bases map to TRBD1. The CDR3 has 17 residues. With 1 base clipped from V and 9 bases from J, the junction kept 11 bases outside the gene matches. Germline-derived CDR1 and CDR2 are MNHEY and SMNVEV (reference sequence). The CDR3 loop reads CASSLFLDRGPASPLHF. The CDR3 DNA is TGTGCCAGCAGTTTATTCCTTGACAGGGGTCCGGCTTCACCCCTCCACTTT.